The clone carrying this TCR beta chain was found a few times. Given a much more abundant clone one base away, this may be a read error. Germline V gene sequence: CDR1 ENHRY, CDR2 SYGVKD. Between the trimmed V and J ends, which lost 5 bases and 0 bases, there was a span of 2 bases. CDR3 size: 12 residues. This entry belongs to a study of T-cell reconstitution after alpha-beta-depleted transplantation in children. Using unique molecular identifiers, the investigators prepared the TCRbeta library. From the PCR reads, TCRdb called clonotypes with MiXCR, one entry per CDR3 protein. The data contain 350,000 to 450,000 distinct CDR3 sequences, about a fifth of them singletons.

This clonotype originated in a human donor who donated a stem cell graft to a child with acute myeloid leukemia. Sample: PBMCs from the stem cell graft donor, taken from the stem cell graft. This chain connects TRBV10-3 to TRBJ2-1; D remains ambiguous. The CDR3 loop reads CAISSSYNEQFF. The CDR3 region has the DNA TGTGCCATCAGTTCCTCCTACAATGAGCAGTTCTTC.